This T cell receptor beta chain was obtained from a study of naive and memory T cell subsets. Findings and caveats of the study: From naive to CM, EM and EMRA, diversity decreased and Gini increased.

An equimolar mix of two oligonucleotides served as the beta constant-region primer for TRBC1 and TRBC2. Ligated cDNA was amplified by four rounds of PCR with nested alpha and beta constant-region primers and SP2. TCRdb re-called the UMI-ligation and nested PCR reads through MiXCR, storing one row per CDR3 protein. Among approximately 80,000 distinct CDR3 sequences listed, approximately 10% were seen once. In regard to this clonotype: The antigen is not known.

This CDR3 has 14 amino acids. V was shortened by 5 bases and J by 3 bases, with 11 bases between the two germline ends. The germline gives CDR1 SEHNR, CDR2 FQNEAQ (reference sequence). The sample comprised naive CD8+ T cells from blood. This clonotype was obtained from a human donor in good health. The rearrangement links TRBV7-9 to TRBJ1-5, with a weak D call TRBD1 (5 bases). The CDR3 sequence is CASSRDANNQPQHF. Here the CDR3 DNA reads TGTGCCAGCAGCCGGGACGCTAACAATCAGCCCCAGCATTTT.